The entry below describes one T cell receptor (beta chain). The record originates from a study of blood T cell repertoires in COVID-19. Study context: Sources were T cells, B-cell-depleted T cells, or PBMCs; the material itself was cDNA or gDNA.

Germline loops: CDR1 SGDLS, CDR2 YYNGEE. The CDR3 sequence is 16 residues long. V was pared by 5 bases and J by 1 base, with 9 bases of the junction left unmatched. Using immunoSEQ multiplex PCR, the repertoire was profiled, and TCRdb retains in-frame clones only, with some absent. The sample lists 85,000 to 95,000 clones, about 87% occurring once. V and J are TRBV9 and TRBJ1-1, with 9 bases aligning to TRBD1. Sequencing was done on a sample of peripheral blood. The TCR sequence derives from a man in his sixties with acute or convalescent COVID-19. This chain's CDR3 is CASSDGTGLRNTEAFF. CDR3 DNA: TGTGCCAGCAGTGACGGGACAGGGTTGAGGAACACTGAAGCTTTCTTT.